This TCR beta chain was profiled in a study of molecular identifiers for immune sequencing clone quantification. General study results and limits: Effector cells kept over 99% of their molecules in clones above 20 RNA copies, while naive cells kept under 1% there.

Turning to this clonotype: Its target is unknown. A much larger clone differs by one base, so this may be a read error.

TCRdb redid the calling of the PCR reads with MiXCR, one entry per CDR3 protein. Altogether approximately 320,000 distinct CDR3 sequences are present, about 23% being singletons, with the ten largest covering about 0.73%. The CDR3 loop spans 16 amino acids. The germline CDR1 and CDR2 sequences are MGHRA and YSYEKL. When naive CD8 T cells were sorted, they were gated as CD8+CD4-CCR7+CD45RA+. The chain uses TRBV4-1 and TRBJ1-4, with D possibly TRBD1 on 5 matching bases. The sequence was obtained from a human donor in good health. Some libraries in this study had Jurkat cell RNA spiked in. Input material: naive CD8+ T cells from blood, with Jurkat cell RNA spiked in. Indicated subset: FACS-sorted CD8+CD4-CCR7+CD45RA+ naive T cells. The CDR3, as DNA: TGCGCCGGCAGCCACTTCTACCGGCAGGGAGATGAAAAACTGTTTTTT. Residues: CAGSHFYRQGDEKLFF.